The 5 T cell receptor beta chains presented below share a single source sample, sequenced in a study of shared clonotypes between healthy human individuals. Some clones are missing from TCRdb's copy, which holds only in-frame ones; the method was immunoSEQ multiplex PCR. The top ten clones hold roughly 1.8% of a sample with 2 million to 2.5 million clones, approximately 94% of them seen once. The naive CD8 population came from CD45RO-negative cells selected for CCR7, without terminally differentiated effector memory CD45RA+ cells. Sequencing was performed on naive CD8+ T cells from PBMCs. These receptors all come from a young man in good health. Some clones in this sample may be carry-over from other donors' samples.

The CDR3 loop reads CASSLAEVYRGSTNEKLFF. The CDR3 DNA sequence: TGTGCCAGCAGCTTAGCGGAGGTTTATCGGGGGTCAACTAATGAAAAACTGTTTTTT. The V and J genes are TRBV7-9 and TRBJ1-4; a weak D match, TRBD1 (5 bases). Trimming cost V 0 bases and J 0 bases, with 17 bases left between them. Germline values: CDR1 SEHNR, CDR2 FQNEAQ (reference sequence). There are 19 residues in the CDR3. The full variable domain, with the rest looked up from reference TRBV7-9 and TRBJ1-4, is DTGVSQNPRHKITKRGQNVTFRCDPISEHNRLYWYRQTLGQGPEFLTYFQNEAQLEKSRLLSDRFSAERPKGSFSTLEIQRTEQGDSAMYLCASSLAEVYRGSTNEKLFFGSGTQLSVL.

The chain combines TRBV7-9 with TRBJ1-2; D unclear. Per germline, CDR1 SEHNR and CDR2 FQNEAQ (reference sequence). The CDR3 sequence is 15 residues long. Trimming stripped 5 bases from V and 8 bases from J, with 21 bases between. This CDR3 is CASSPTAGRDGGYTF. The DNA of the CDR3 is TGTGCCAGCAGCCCCACCGCGGGAAGGGATGGCGGCTACACCTTC. The full variable domain, rest sourced from reference TRBV7-9 and TRBJ1-2, is DTGVSQNPRHKITKRGQNVTFRCDPISEHNRLYWYRQTLGQGPEFLTYFQNEAQLEKSRLLSDRFSAERPKGSFSTLEIQRTEQGDSAMYLCASSPTAGRDGGYTFGSGTRLTVV.

V gene TRBV29-1 combines with J gene TRBJ2-1; a possible D gene is TRBD2 (7 bases). V lost 7 bases, J lost 0 bases, and 22 bases lay in between. The germline V gene has CDR1 SQVTM and CDR2 ANQGSEA. This CDR3 has 17 amino acids. In DNA, the CDR3 is TGCAGCGCCAGAGGAGGGGGGCGGGGGAGCTCCTACAATGAGCAGTTCTTC. Translation gives CSARGGGRGSSYNEQFF.

This clone was counted a few times. This specimen includes other DNA sequences encoding the same CDR3. The chain has TRBV29-1 and TRBJ1-2, with D uncertain. The CDR3 consists of 11 residues. The germline V gene has CDR1 SQVTM and CDR2 ANQGSEA. The germline V and J ends were trimmed by 5 bases and 5 bases, with 9 bases remaining between them. Here the CDR3 reads CSVLTVYGYTF. DNA for the CDR3: TGCAGCGTTTTAACGGTATATGGCTACACCTTC.

This clone was seen a handful of times. The V and J genes are TRBV19 and TRBJ1-1; D remains unclear. Trimming removed 3 bases at V and 11 bases at J, with 22 bases between. Per the germline V gene, CDR1 is LNHDA and CDR2 is SQIVND (reference sequence). The CDR3 loop spans 15 amino acids. This chain's CDR3 is CASSIKLRALPAAFF. The CDR3 DNA is TGTGCCAGTAGTATTAAATTGAGGGCCCTGCCGGCGGCTTTCTTT. The full variable domain, in which reference TRBV19 and TRBJ1-1 provide the parts outside the CDR3, is DGGITQSPKYLFRKEGQNVTLSCEQNLNHDAMYWYRQDPGQGLRLIYYSQIVNDFQKGDIAEGYSVSREKKESFPLTVTSAQKNPTAFYLCASSIKLRALPAAFFGQGTRLTVV.